This record covers a single T cell receptor beta chain. The entry originates in a study of blood T cells in healthy people across ages. Germline V gene sequence: CDR1 ENHRY, CDR2 SYGVKD. The CDR3 contains 15 residues. The V end lost 2 bases, the J end lost 9 bases, and 19 bases lay between the germline ends. Primers used in a second PCR of roughly 6 to 12 cycles were a sample-barcoded 5' primer and a J-beta primer mix. One entry per CDR3 protein, called by TCRdb with MiXCR from the 5' RACE reads. The sample includes about 640,000 distinct CDR3 sequences, roughly three fifths of them seen just once. This clonotype was sampled from a man aged 60 to 75 in good health. V and J are TRBV10-3 and TRBJ2-5; the D gene is possibly TRBD2 (6 bases). The sample was blood. The CDR3 nucleotides read TGTGCCATCAGTGAGAGTAACACGGGCAGGGAGGCCCAGTACTTC. Protein sequence: CAISESNTGREAQYF.